The present T cell receptor beta chain was sequenced within a study of blood T cells in healthy people across ages. The CDR3 is 15 residues long. The germline V gene has CDR1 SGDLS and CDR2 YYNGEE. V was pared by 4 bases and J by 7 bases, with 18 bases between. Through a sample-barcoded 5' primer and a J-beta primer mix, a second PCR was run for roughly 6 to 11 cycles. MiXCR, applied by TCRdb to the 5' RACE reads, yields one record per CDR3 protein. The sample lists around 970,000 distinct CDR3 sequences, 45% to 60% occurring once. The sequenced sample consisted of blood. The J gene is TRBJ1-5, the V gene TRBV9, with D hard to call. This TCR derives from a woman aged 55-69 years in good health. CDR3 amino acids: CASSRGPGFQQPQHF. CDR3 nucleotide sequence: TGTGCCAGCAGCCGCGGGCCTGGATTCCAACAGCCCCAGCATTTT.